These T cell receptor beta chains were read from a single sample in a study of T cell changes during pregnancy in multiple sclerosis. Produced via immunoSEQ multiplex PCR; TCRdb's table is partial and in-frame only. This table holds over 35,000 clones, about 95% found once. The input for sequencing was CD4+ T cells from peripheral blood mononuclear cells, taken in the second trimester of pregnancy. All receptors come from a female donor with multiple sclerosis, enrolled in a pregnancy study. Each CDR3 is given without its conserved first and last residue. The order of the fields is J gene, clone size, V gene, CDR3 protein. The size entry is marked missing in some rows and otherwise reads once, few, many or a size class.

TRBJ2-3 | - | TRBV5-1 | ASSLWGRRSDTQY
TRBJ2-2 | once | TRBV11-2 | ASSRLSGRGPTGELF
TRBJ2-5 | - | TRBV11-2 | ASSLRGSTNQETQY
TRBJ2-7 | - | TRBV9 | ASSAEGRGNPYEQY
TRBJ1-4 | - | TRBV19 | ASTPGRGATNEKLF
TRBJ2-5 | - | TRBV18 | ASSSLGLAGVSLGETQY
TRBJ1-5 | - | TRBV19 | ASNAPGNQPQH
TRBJ1-1 | - | TRBV18 | ASSPLRQGGDEAF
TRBJ1-5 | - | TRBV11-2 | ASTQASRGNQPQH
TRBJ2-7 | few | TRBV11-3 | ASSLGATTGALDEQY
TRBJ2-2 | - | TRBV19 | ASTLRNSGTSGRTGELF
TRBJ2-1 | - | TRBV11-3 | ASSSTGNEQF
TRBJ1-6 | - | TRBV5-4 | ASSLDRGLSPLH
TRBJ2-1 | - | TRBV25-1 | ASSGAGGGGHEQF
TRBJ2-1 | once | TRBV14 | ASSPPRGLGSYNEQF
TRBJ1-2 | - | TRBV2 | ASSSGPSGGYT
TRBJ2-5 | - | TRBV19 | ASSIGGTGRVRTQY
TRBJ2-7 | - | TRBV7-9 | ASSPREAAEQY
TRBJ1-1 | - | TRBV9 | ASSVGQGASRWNTEAF
TRBJ2-2 | few | TRBV7-3 | ASSLRGGNTGELF
TRBJ2-7 | - | TRBV18 | ASSPPAGSYEQY
TRBJ2-7 | few | TRBV5-1 | ASSFSQGFYEQY
TRBJ2-1 | - | TRBV5-1 | ASSLQGSEQF
TRBJ1-2 | - | TRBV4-1 | ASSQDIQIGGAGYT
TRBJ1-2 | - | TRBV7-3 | ASSPLAGTSGYT
TRBJ2-1 | - | TRBV11-3 | ASSLSGLAGVGSDHEQF
TRBJ2-4 | - | TRBV9 | ASSVVGTTGIQY
TRBJ2-1 | once | TRBV2 | ASSESLAGAYNEQF
TRBJ1-5 | - | TRBV19 | ASTQTGRNQPQH
TRBJ2-4 | - | TRBV5-1 | ASSLDSLAKNIQY
TRBJ2-1 | - | TRBV5-1 | ASSFPNRGVYEQF
TRBJ1-1 | - | TRBV18 | ASSPGQNTEAF
TRBJ1-3 | - | TRBV7-6 | ASSAGGQSSGNTIY
TRBJ2-2 | few | TRBV7-6 | ASSLGTSVAPGELF
TRBJ1-1 | - | TRBV7-8 | ASSLAASRTGATQAF
TRBJ2-3 | - | TRBV5-1 | ASGRLALTDTQY
TRBJ1-2 | - | TRBV30 | AWIEGASGYT
TRBJ2-3 | once | TRBV6-1 | AGKTGADTDTQY
TRBJ1-1 | - | TRBV4-2 | ASSQDLQPRREAF
TRBJ2-2 | - | TRBV5-8 | ANRMGPWGVPGELF
TRBJ1-6 | - | TRBV9 | ASSWGTGTYNSPLH
TRBJ1-3 | - | TRBV27 | ASSLSGTALGGNTIY
TRBJ2-6 | - | TRBV2 | ASSTKGPGPGANVLT
TRBJ1-2 | - | TRBV28 | ASSPRMGAGAGYT
TRBJ1-4 | once | TRBV7-9 | ASSLYGTANEKLF
TRBJ2-2 | - | TRBV5-4 | ASSFQGQGKTGELF
TRBJ2-7 | - | TRBV5-5 | ASSLDPAGLSEQY
TRBJ2-5 | - | TRBV11-2 | ASGRDQETQY
TRBJ2-1 | - | TRBV5-1 | ASSDNGGGYNEQF
TRBJ1-2 | once | TRBV19 | ASSDRGTSYGYT
TRBJ2-3 | - | TRBV5-4 | ASSSTGSTDTQY
TRBJ2-1 | - | TRBV29-1 | SVEGADRGGSYNEQF
TRBJ1-1 | - | TRBV5-1 | ASSRAGTGENEAF
TRBJ2-3 | once | TRBV9 | ASSVLAGSTDTQY